This T cell receptor beta chain was observed in a study of regulatory T cells in long-lasting Graves disease. The study, taken as a whole, reports: TCR diversity in persistent Graves' patients was below that of newly diagnosed ones.

The time point here: persistent/refractory GD, antithyroid drugs over 5 years with positive TRAb. There was RNA extracted from PBMCs, and the TCR library was made from it. Staff drew nine milliliters of peripheral blood into EDTA tubes. Germline loops: CDR1 LNHDA, CDR2 SQIVND (reference sequence). CDR3 length: 14 residues. V lost 4 bases, J lost 2 bases, and 3 bases stayed unmatched. Assembly of TCR beta libraries relied on iRepertoire HTBI primers together with Arm-PCR of CDR3 regions. TCRdb processed the multiplex PCR reads anew with MiXCR; each CDR3 protein has one entry. This table holds 700,000 or so distinct CDR3 sequences, about 32% found once. To note about this clonotype: Its antigen is not known.

Sequencing was performed on peripheral blood mononuclear cells (PBMCs), taken when the disease was refractory, from a patient treated with antithyroid drugs. The receptor's source is a female donor with Graves disease. The chain links TRBV19 to TRBJ2-5; 8 nucleotides line up with TRBD2. The DNA for the CDR3 is TGTGCCAGTAGTACGCGGGGGGCACAAGAGACCCAGTACTTC. Protein sequence: CASSTRGAQETQYF.